One and the same sample provided the 19 T cell receptor beta chains below, sequenced in a study of shared clonotypes between healthy human individuals. Measured with immunoSEQ multiplex PCR; TCRdb has only the in-frame clones, and not every one. The data contain 1.4 million or so clones, just under 99% of them singletons. Sequencing was carried out using naive CD4+ T cells sorted from blood. Subset given: CD45RA+ positively selected. The receptor source for this set is a man aged 30 to 39 in good health.

This clone was seen only once. The chain couples TRBV18 to TRBJ2-7, with D hard to call. Germline-derived CDR1 and CDR2 are KGHSH and LQKENI. The CDR3 extends over 13 amino acids. V dropped 5 bases and J dropped 2 bases, with 10 bases sitting between them. CDR3 sequence (DNA): TGTGCCAGCTCATTGGCGGTCCCCTACGAGCAGTACTTC. Protein product: CASSLAVPYEQYF.

Worth noting for this clone: Other DNA sequences in this specimen translate into the identical CDR3. The rearrangement uses TRBV5-1 and TRBJ2-5, with 11 bases aligning to TRBD1. Germline V CDR1 and CDR2: SGHRS, YFSETQ. The length of the CDR3 is 15 residues. J lost 2 bases, V lost 2 bases, and 2 bases had no gene match. CDR3 in DNA: TGCGCCAGCAGCTTAGGGACAGGGGGTCAAGAGACCCAGTACTTC. Protein: CASSLGTGGQETQYF.

CDR3 in amino acids: CASSPRVSSGSYEQYF. CDR3 in DNA: TGTGCCAGCAGCCCTCGCGTGAGTAGCGGGAGCTACGAGCAGTACTTC. The chain links TRBV11-2 to TRBJ2-7; 9 bases fit TRBD2. The CDR3 runs 16 residues. Germline assignment: CDR1 SGHAT and CDR2 FQNNGV. J was trimmed by 3 bases and V by 5 bases; bases with no gene match: 11.

J is TRBJ2-7 and V is TRBV5-1, with 8 bases identical to TRBD2. CDR3 size: 16 residues. Germline V gene lookup returns CDR1 SGHRS and CDR2 YFSETQ. Unmatched junction bases numbered 11, after V lost 4 bases and J lost 2 bases. CDR3 bases: TGCGCCAGCAGCCCGGCGGGGGGAGGGCCTCCCTACGAGCAGTACTTC. Its translation is CASSPAGGGPPYEQYF.

The rearrangement joins TRBV9 to TRBJ2-6, with TRBD2 as a possible D gene (5 bases). The CDR3 extends over 19 amino acids. Germline assignment: CDR1 SGDLS and CDR2 YYNGEE. Trimming left V 2 bases short and J 1 base short, with 19 bases between. CDR3 in DNA: TGTGCCAGCAGCGTGGCCCACCCGGGGATGGGGTCTGGGGCCAACGTCCTGACTTTC. Translating it yields CASSVAHPGMGSGANVLTF.

This chain joins TRBV6-1 and TRBJ2-7; D is unclear. Between the trimmed V and J ends, which lost 6 bases and 9 bases, there was a span of 18 bases. Germline CDR1 and CDR2: MNHNS and SASEGT. This CDR3 has 13 amino acids. DNA for the CDR3: TGTGCCAGCAGATTCGACGAGGCCCTCCCGCAGTACTTC. Amino acid sequence: CASRFDEALPQYF.

The rearrangement uses TRBV7-9 and TRBJ2-2, with D uncertain. The CDR3 totals 9 residues. Per germline, CDR1 SEHNR and CDR2 FQNEAQ (reference sequence). V lost 8 bases, J lost 6 bases, and 1 base lay in between. The CDR3 DNA is TGTGCCAGCGCCGGGGAGCTGTTTTTT. Translated, it gives CASAGELFF.

The V call is TRBV6-5, the J call TRBJ2-7; unclear D gene. V dropped 5 bases and J dropped 5 bases, with 13 bases sitting between them. Germline V gene data show CDR1 as MNHEY and CDR2 as SVGAGI. CDR3 length: 13 amino acids. This CDR3 reads CASSLGRVHEQYF. CDR3 coding DNA: TGTGCCAGCAGTCTAGGACGGGTCCACGAGCAGTACTTC.

The CDR3 DNA sequence: TGTGCCAGCACTTATGACAGGGGGCCCGGCACTGAAGCTTTCTTT. This encodes CASTYDRGPGTEAFF. V is TRBV2 and J is TRBJ1-1, with 10 positions matching TRBD1. Germline V gives CDR1 SNHLY, CDR2 FYNNEI. With V trimmed by 7 bases and J by 4 bases, 9 bases remained unmatched. The CDR3 has 15 residues.

CDR3 DNA sequence: TGTGCCACCAGCAGAGACCCGGGTTGGACAGATACGCAGTATTTT. This encodes CATSRDPGWTDTQYF. This sequence joins TRBV15 and TRBJ2-3; D not resolved. Trimming shortened V by 0 bases and J by 3 bases, and 10 bases separated the two germline ends. The CDR3 runs 15 residues. CDR1 and CDR2 from the germline V gene are LNHNV and YYDKDF (reference sequence).

The chain joins TRBV19 to TRBJ1-5; D is unclear. The V end lost 3 bases, the J end lost 10 bases, and 10 bases lay between the germline ends. The CDR3 is 12 residues long. The germline V gene encodes CDR1 LNHDA and CDR2 SQIVND (reference sequence). The CDR3 reads CASSIRTSPQHF. Here the CDR3 DNA reads TGTGCCAGTAGTATCCGAACCTCACCCCAGCATTTT.

The chain has TRBV5-1 and TRBJ1-1; TRBD1 matches at 9 bases. After removal of 4 bases from V and 0 bases from J, the junction contained 4 bases not matched to a gene. Germline V gene lookup returns CDR1 SGHRS and CDR2 YFSETQ. The CDR3 sequence is 15 residues long. The CDR3 reads CASSIRQGVNTEAFF. The CDR3 DNA is TGCGCCAGCAGCATCCGACAGGGGGTGAACACTGAAGCTTTCTTT.

The chain has TRBV9 and TRBJ1-2; D perhaps matches TRBD1 (5 bases). Germline lookup yields CDR1 SGDLS and CDR2 YYNGEE. The CDR3 sequence is 15 residues long. The ends were cut back, 4 bases at V and 2 bases at J, with 15 bases in the middle. The CDR3 spells CASSFHLGGNYGYTF. CDR3 in DNA: TGTGCCAGCAGCTTCCATCTCGGGGGAAACTATGGCTACACCTTC.

Only one count was recorded for this clone. The chain joins TRBV15 to TRBJ2-7; no definite D call. CDR1 and CDR2 from the germline V gene are LNHNV and YYDKDF (reference sequence). The CDR3 totals 12 residues. The ends were cut back, 2 bases at V and 3 bases at J, with 5 bases in the middle. Here the CDR3 DNA reads TGTGCCACCAGCAGAAACTTCTACGAGCAGTACTTC. This gives the protein CATSRNFYEQYF.

The chain links TRBV5-5 to TRBJ2-2; 8 bases align to TRBD2. Germline loops: CDR1 SGHKS, CDR2 YYEKEE (reference sequence). CDR3 length: 15 residues. V was pared by 6 bases and J by 1 base, with 5 bases of the junction left unmatched. The CDR3 sequence: CASNLSGRNTGELFF. The DNA of the CDR3 is TGTGCCAGCAACTTAAGCGGGAGGAACACCGGGGAGCTGTTTTTT.

The CDR3 here is CASSIRQGRYNEQFF. As DNA, the CDR3 is TGTGCCAGTAGTATCCGACAGGGGAGATACAATGAGCAGTTCTTC. V is TRBV19 and J is TRBJ2-1; 8 bases agree with TRBD1. V shed 3 bases and J 4 bases; nucleotides not matched to a gene: 5. This CDR3 has 15 amino acids. CDR1 LNHDA and CDR2 SQIVND come from the germline V gene (reference sequence).

In this sample, this clone turned up once. V usage is TRBV19 and J usage is TRBJ1-2, with D unresolved. The CDR3 length is 16 residues. V dropped 5 bases and J dropped 7 bases, with 23 bases sitting between them. Germline V lookup: CDR1 LNHDA, CDR2 SQIVND (reference sequence). The CDR3 region is CASSPTRLNPRSGYTF. CDR3 nucleotide sequence: TGTGCCAGTAGTCCAACAAGACTGAACCCGAGAAGTGGCTACACCTTC.

V is TRBV18 and J is TRBJ1-1; TRBD1 agrees at 11 bases. Germline assignment: CDR1 KGHSH and CDR2 LQKENI. This CDR3 is 15 amino acids long. With V trimmed by 4 bases and J by 5 bases, 6 bases remained unmatched. The CDR3 here is CASSRSGTGGTEAFF. The CDR3 bases are TGTGCCAGCTCACGATCCGGGACAGGGGGTACTGAAGCTTTCTTT.

The sample holds a few counts of this clone. At the DNA level, this CDR3 is encoded by other sequences in the same sample as well. The chain employs TRBV9 and TRBJ2-1; 9 bases are a match to TRBD2. Looked up from germline, CDR1 is SGDLS and CDR2 is YYNGEE. This CDR3 has 15 amino acids. The J segment lost 4 bases and the V segment lost 0 bases, leaving 2 bases of the junction unmatched. CDR3 nucleotides: TGTGCCAGCAGCGTAGGGCTAGCGGGATACAATGAGCAGTTCTTC. Residues: CASSVGLAGYNEQFF.